This TCR beta chain is drawn from a study of T cell repertoires in cytomegalovirus infection. TCRdb reprocessed the reads via MiXCR and lists one record per CDR3 protein. The table records about 190,000 distinct CDR3 sequences, roughly 30% of them present only once. CDR3 size: 15 residues. The V segment lost 3 bases and the J segment 3 bases; nucleotides outside the gene matches: 4. CDR1 and CDR2 (germline): SGHTA, FQGTGA. The genes are TRBV7-3 and TRBJ2-5; 10 bases map to TRBD1. The receptor's source is a human donor in good health (CMV status not recorded). Some clones in this sample may be carry-over from other donors' samples. Sample: PBMCs. The CDR3 reads CASSFLGTGEETQYF. In nucleotides, the CDR3 is TGTGCCAGCAGCTTCCTCGGGACAGGGGAAGAGACCCAGTACTTC.